The T cell receptor (beta chain) described here comes from a study of patients and donors after allogeneic stem cell transplantation (dated by TCRdb to the early 2020s). There are many counts of this clonotype. Its antigen has not been determined. No base qualities exist here, and no much larger clone lies one base off it. The library was prepared using RT-PCR. Sequencing was performed on a NextSeq 550. TCRdb reanalyzed the raw reads on its own, using fastp at Q25 for trimming and MiXCR for clone calling, and kept in-frame beta chains. CDR3 protein duplicates are merged, each entry listing the most common genes and DNA. The sample table holds about 410,000 distinct CDR3 sequences, of which approximately 16% were seen once. Less than 9.5% of the sample is taken by the ten largest. CDR1 and CDR2 are drawn from the germline V gene (reference sequence): SGHKS, YYEKEE. From cysteine to phenylalanine, the CDR3 is 14 amino acids long. The DNA shown is the 42-base CDR3, in frame from base 1. V sheds 6 bases and J sheds 4 bases, leaving 13 bases between their ends.

This receptor was taken from a human donor who was either an allogeneic HSCT recipient or a stem cell or donor lymphocyte infusion donor (not recorded which). It is not recorded whose cells these are; they may come from a transplant donor. The rearranged chain carries TRBV5-5 and TRBJ2-2; the D gene assignment is ambiguous. Sequencing used blood, either unsorted or a sorted T cell fraction (not recorded which). The nucleotides are TGTGCCAGCACCGATCGACTGAGCACCGGGGAGCTGTTTTTT. It codes for CASTDRLSTGELFF.